What follows are 16 T cell receptor beta chains derived from one specimen sequenced in a study of cytomegalovirus exposure and HLA in healthy donors. Primers included in the PCR were 60 Vbeta and 13 Jbeta primers. This table comes from immunoSEQ multiplex PCR, and its TCRdb copy is limited to in-frame clones, with some not included. The sample has around 170,000 clones; roughly 75% are singletons. The sequencing sample was made of PBMCs. The receptors here all came from a woman between 45 and 65 years old in good health and CMV-seropositive.

The chain carries TRBV5-1 and TRBJ1-1; 7 positions agree with TRBD1. V lost 2 bases to trimming and J lost 4 bases; unmatched junction nucleotides: 14. The germline CDR1 and CDR2 sequences are SGHRS and YFSETQ. This CDR3 region has 17 residues. Here the CDR3 DNA reads TGCGCCAGCAGCTTTGGGACAGTTCCTGGCAGCGGCACTGAAGCTTTCTTT. Translated: CASSFGTVPGSGTEAFF.

This rearrangement joins TRBV5-4 to TRBJ1-2; TRBD1 agrees at 7 bases. Germline CDR1 and CDR2: SGHNT and YYREEE (reference sequence). Germline trimming cut 7 bases from V and 2 bases from J; bases unmatched to any gene: 5. This CDR3 is 13 amino acids long. In nucleotides, the CDR3 is TGTGCCAGCTTCGGACAGGAAAACTATGGCTACACCTTC. Its protein is CASFGQENYGYTF. Full variable domain (rest looked up from reference TRBV5-4 and TRBJ1-2): ETGVTQSPTHLIKTRGQQVTLRCSSQSGHNTVSWYQQALGQGPQFIFQYYREEENGRGNFPPRFSGLQFPNYSSELNVNALELDDSALYLCASFGQENYGYTFGSGTRLTVV.

The V and J genes are TRBV7-2 and TRBJ2-5, with TRBD1 matching over 7 bases. Germline trimming cut 3 bases from V and 5 bases from J; bases unmatched to any gene: 9. Looked up from germline, CDR1 is SGHTA and CDR2 is FQGNSA. The CDR3 spans 15 residues. The CDR3 is CASSFVSGGRETQYF. The CDR3 DNA follows: TGTGCCAGCAGCTTCGTCTCAGGGGGTCGGGAGACCCAGTACTTC.

This sequence joins TRBV10-3 and TRBJ2-7; TRBD2 aligns across 12 bases. In germline, CDR1 is ENHRY, CDR2 SYGVKD. This CDR3 has 13 residues. Trimming cost V 3 bases and J 6 bases; bases outside gene matches: 0. CDR3 in DNA: TGTGCCATCAGTGAACTAGCGGGAGGCGAGCAGTACTTC. It codes for CAISELAGGEQYF.

The chain joins TRBV30 to TRBJ2-6; 11 bases agree with TRBD1. Losses at the gene ends were 3 bases for V and 0 bases for J; bases not matched to a gene: 4. In germline, CDR1 is GTSNPN, CDR2 SVGIG (reference sequence). CDR3 length: 17 amino acids. The CDR3 DNA is TGTGCCTGGAGCCGGACAGGGGGCCTCTCTGGGGCCAACGTCCTGACTTTC. This codes for CAWSRTGGLSGANVLTF.

The sample holds a few counts of this clone. This sequence joins TRBV4-1 and TRBJ1-5; D remains unclear. The CDR3 loop spans 15 amino acids. Germline CDR1 is MGHRA and CDR2 is YSYEKL. Trimming took off 1 base at V and 10 bases at J, with 17 bases between the two ends. Here the CDR3 DNA reads TGCGCCAGCAGCCAAGGACTACAGCTTTCGAGACCCCAGCATTTT. Amino acids: CASSQGLQLSRPQHF.

This clone is a singleton in its sample. CDR3 protein: CSLTSGPQRYF. The DNA of the CDR3 is TGCAGCCTGACAAGCGGGCCCCAGCGGTACTTC. The chain is built from TRBV20-1 and TRBJ2-7, with a weak D call TRBD2 (6 bases). This CDR3 spans 11 amino acids. The V gene's germline CDR1 is DFQATT and CDR2 SNEGSKA (reference sequence).

This clone showed up just a few times. The rearrangement uses TRBV6-5 and TRBJ1-2; 9 nucleotides agree with TRBD1. Per the germline V gene, CDR1 is MNHEY and CDR2 is SVGAGI. The trim removed 5 bases at V and 8 bases at J, leaving 12 bases unmatched. This CDR3 is 15 amino acids long. Here the CDR3 reads CASSPTTGGREGYTF. As DNA, the CDR3 is TGTGCCAGCAGTCCTACGACAGGGGGGAGGGAAGGCTACACCTTC.

The sample holds a few counts of this clone. The sample contains more than one DNA sequence encoding this CDR3. The V call is TRBV6-5, the J call TRBJ2-5; 8 bases line up with TRBD1. CDR3 length: 13 residues. Germline CDR1 reads MNHEY; CDR2 reads SVGAGI. V lost 5 bases and J lost 3; bases outside the gene matches: 2. The CDR3: CASSRTGKETQYF. The CDR3 bases are TGTGCCAGCAGTCGGACAGGGAAAGAGACCCAGTACTTC.

This chain joins TRBV7-2 and TRBJ2-2; no clear D. V was trimmed by 2 bases and J by 3 bases, leaving 7 bases between them. This CDR3 contains 14 residues. Germline V gene data show CDR1 as SGHTA and CDR2 as FQGNSA. CDR3 bases: TGTGCCAGCAGCTTACGTGCGGACACCGGGGAGCTGTTTTTT. This codes for CASSLRADTGELFF.

This clone was seen just once. This sequence joins TRBV7-3 and TRBJ2-1, with 8 bases fitting TRBD1. CDR3 length: 16 residues. V was clipped by 3 bases and J by 4 bases; unmatched bases: 8. From germline, CDR1 is SGHTA and CDR2 FQGTGA. As DNA, the CDR3 is TGTGCCAGCAGCTTCCCCACAGGGGGGCCTTACAATGAGCAGTTCTTC. Protein: CASSFPTGGPYNEQFF.

The chain links TRBV29-1 to TRBJ1-2; D is unclear. The V gene lost 4 bases and the J gene lost 8 bases, with 8 bases spanning the gap. This CDR3 is built from 10 residues. In germline, CDR1 is SQVTM, CDR2 ANQGSEA. CDR3 residues: CSVGEIGYTF. CDR3 nucleotides: TGCAGCGTTGGGGAGATAGGCTACACCTTC.

This clone was seen just once. The gene calls are TRBV14 and TRBJ2-3, with 9 nucleotides matching TRBD1. The germline CDR1 and CDR2 sequences are SGHDN and FVKESK. The CDR3 length is 15 residues. After removal of 6 bases from V and 4 bases from J, the junction contained 8 bases not matched to a gene. The DNA for the CDR3 is TGTGCCAGCAGTACACAGGGGGCGCCCCCAGATACGCAGTATTTT. Protein sequence: CASSTQGAPPDTQYF.

The rearrangement uses TRBV11-2 and TRBJ2-5; tentative D call: TRBD2 (5 bases). Germline loops: CDR1 SGHAT, CDR2 FQNNGV. The V end was cut by 2 bases, the J end by 1 base, with 17 bases between. The CDR3 spans 17 residues. The CDR3 is CASSLITGNRPQETQYF. In nucleotides, the CDR3 is TGTGCCAGCAGCTTAATTACCGGGAATAGACCCCAAGAGACCCAGTACTTC.

The chain links TRBV11-2 to TRBJ1-2; unclear D gene. The germline CDR1 and CDR2 sequences are SGHAT and FQNNGV. The V end was cut by 1 base, the J end by 2 bases, with 11 bases between. This CDR3 contains 15 residues. The CDR3 DNA is TGTGCCAGCAGCTTAGGTGGGCAGAACAACTATGGCTACACCTTC. This codes for CASSLGGQNNYGYTF.

V gene TRBV23-1 combines with J gene TRBJ2-1; tentative D call: TRBD1 (6 bases). TRBV23-1 is recorded as an ORF, its role being uncertain. Trimming took 2 bases from V and 15 from J, leaving 14 bases between them. This CDR3 contains 12 residues. CDR3 DNA sequence: TGCGCCAGCAGTCAAGGGACACTGCATCGGTTCTTC. It is translated as CASSQGTLHRFF.